Below, one T cell receptor (beta chain) is given with its context. This sample was included in a study of blood T cell repertoires in COVID-19. The wider study: The analysed material was cDNA or gDNA that came from T cells, B-cell-depleted T cells, or PBMCs.

Authors' analysis steps: For nucleated cells, counts were estimated from reference gene primer amplification. Assay used: immunoSEQ multiplex PCR; TCRdb lists only in-frame clones, some missing. V, J and clone size were drawn from that table, and D and trimming were deduced from the DNA. This sample yields 300,000 to 400,000 clones, of which roughly 85% are seen a single time; 7.2% belongs to the top ten. The sequencing sample was made of peripheral blood. This receptor was obtained from a human donor in a cohort sampled during active COVID-19.

CDR3 residues: CASSFRTSGGARTYNEQFF. The CDR3 DNA is TGTGCCAGCAGCTTCCGGACTAGCGGGGGGGCCAGAACCTACAATGAGCAGTTCTTC. This chain connects TRBV4-2 to TRBJ2-1; 15 bases match TRBD2. The trim removed 5 bases at V and 2 bases at J, leaving 10 bases unmatched. The germline gives CDR1 LGHNA, CDR2 YNFKEQ. The CDR3 runs to 19 residues.